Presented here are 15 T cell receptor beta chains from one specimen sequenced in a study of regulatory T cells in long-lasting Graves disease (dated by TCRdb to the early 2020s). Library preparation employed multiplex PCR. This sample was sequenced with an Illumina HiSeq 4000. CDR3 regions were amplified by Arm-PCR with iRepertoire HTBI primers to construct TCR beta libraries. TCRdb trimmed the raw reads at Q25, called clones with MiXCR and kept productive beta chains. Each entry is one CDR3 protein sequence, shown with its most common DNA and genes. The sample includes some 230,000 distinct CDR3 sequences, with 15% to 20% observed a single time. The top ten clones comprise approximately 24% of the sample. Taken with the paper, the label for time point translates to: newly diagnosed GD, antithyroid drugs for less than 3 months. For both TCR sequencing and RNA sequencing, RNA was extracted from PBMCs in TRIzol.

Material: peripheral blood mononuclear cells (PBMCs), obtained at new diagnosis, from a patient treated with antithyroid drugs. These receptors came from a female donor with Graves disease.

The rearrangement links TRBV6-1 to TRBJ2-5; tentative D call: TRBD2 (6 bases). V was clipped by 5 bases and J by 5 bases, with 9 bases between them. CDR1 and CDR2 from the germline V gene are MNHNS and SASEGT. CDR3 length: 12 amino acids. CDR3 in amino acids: CASSRGWETQYF. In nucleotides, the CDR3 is TGTGCCAGCAGTCGGGGGTGGGAGACCCAGTACTTC.

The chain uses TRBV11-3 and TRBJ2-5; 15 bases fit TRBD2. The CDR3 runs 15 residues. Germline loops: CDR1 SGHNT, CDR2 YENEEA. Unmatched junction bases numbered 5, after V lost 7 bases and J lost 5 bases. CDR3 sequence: CASNGLAGGFETQYF. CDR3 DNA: TGTGCCAGCAACGGACTAGCGGGAGGGTTCGAGACCCAGTACTTC.

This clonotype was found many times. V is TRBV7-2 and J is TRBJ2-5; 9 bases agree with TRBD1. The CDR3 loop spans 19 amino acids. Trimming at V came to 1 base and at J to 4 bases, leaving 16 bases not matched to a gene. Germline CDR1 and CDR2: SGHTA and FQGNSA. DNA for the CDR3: TGTGCCAGCAGCTTAGTTGGGGGGACAGGGTCTTATGGAGGAGAGACCCAGTACTTC. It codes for CASSLVGGTGSYGGETQYF.

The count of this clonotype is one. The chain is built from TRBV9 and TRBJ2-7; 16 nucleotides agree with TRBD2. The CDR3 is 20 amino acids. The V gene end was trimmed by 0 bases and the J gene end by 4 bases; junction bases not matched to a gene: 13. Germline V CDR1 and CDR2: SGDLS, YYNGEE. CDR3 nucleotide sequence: TGTGCCAGCAGCGTAGAGGGGACTAGCGGGAGGGCCCTACCGACTTACGAGCAGTACTTC. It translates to CASSVEGTSGRALPTYEQYF. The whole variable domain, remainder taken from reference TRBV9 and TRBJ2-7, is DSGVTQTPKHLITATGQRVTLRCSPRSGDLSVYWYQQSLDQGLQFLIQYYNGEERAKGNILERFSAQQFPDLHSELNLSSLELGDSALYFCASSVEGTSGRALPTYEQYFGPGTRLTVT.

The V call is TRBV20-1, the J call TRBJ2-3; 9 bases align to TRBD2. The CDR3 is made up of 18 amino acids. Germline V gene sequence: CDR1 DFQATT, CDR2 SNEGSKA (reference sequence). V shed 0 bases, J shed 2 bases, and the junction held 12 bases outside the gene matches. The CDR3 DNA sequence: TGCAGTGCTAGAGATCCCGGCGGGAGGGCCAAAGACACAGATACGCAGTATTTT. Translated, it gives CSARDPGGRAKDTDTQYF.

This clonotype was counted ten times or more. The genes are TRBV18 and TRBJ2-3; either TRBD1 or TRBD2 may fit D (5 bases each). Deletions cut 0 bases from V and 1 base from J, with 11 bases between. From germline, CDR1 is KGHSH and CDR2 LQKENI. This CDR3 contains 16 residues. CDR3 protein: CASSPPNRDGTDTQYF. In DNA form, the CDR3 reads TGTGCCAGCTCACCACCGAACCGGGACGGCACAGATACGCAGTATTTT.

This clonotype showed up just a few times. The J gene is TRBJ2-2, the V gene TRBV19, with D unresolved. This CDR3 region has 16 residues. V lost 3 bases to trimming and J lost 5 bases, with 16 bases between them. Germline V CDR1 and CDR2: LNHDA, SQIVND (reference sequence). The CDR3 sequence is CASSIGPTLGTGELFF. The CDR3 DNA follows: TGTGCCAGTAGTATCGGCCCCACCCTTGGGACCGGGGAGCTGTTTTTT.

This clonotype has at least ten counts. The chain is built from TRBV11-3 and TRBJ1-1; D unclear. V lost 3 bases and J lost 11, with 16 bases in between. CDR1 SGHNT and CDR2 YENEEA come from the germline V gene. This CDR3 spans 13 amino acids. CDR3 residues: CASSFSGRVMAFF. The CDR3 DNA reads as TGTGCCAGCAGCTTTTCGGGAAGGGTAATGGCTTTCTTT.

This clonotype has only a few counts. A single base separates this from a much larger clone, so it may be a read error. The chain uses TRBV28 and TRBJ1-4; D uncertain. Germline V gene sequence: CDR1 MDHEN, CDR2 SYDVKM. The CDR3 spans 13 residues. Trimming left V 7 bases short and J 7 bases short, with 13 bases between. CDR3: CASIRRRGEKLFF. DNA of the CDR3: TGTGCCAGCATCAGGAGGCGAGGTGAAAAACTGTTTTTT.

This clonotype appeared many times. CDR3 amino acids: CASTWYRENEKLFF. In DNA form, the CDR3 reads TGTGCCAGCACTTGGTACAGGGAAAATGAAAAACTGTTTTTT. The genes are TRBV6-1 and TRBJ1-4, with D tentatively TRBD1 (6 bases). There are 14 residues in the CDR3. Germline CDR1 reads MNHNS; CDR2 reads SASEGT. With 7 bases removed from V and 5 bases from J, the gap between germline ends came to 14 bases.

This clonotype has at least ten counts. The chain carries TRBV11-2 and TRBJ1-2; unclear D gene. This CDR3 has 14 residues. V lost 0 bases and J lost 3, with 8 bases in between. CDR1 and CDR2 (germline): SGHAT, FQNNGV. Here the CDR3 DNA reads TGTGCCAGCAGCTTAGATCTACGATACTATGGCTACACCTTC. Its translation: CASSLDLRYYGYTF.

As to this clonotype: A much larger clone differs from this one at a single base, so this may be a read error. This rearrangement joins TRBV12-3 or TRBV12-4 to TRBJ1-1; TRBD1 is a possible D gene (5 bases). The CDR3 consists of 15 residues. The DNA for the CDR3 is TGTGCCAGCAGCCCCTCCCCGGCCCTAACAGGTGAAACTTTCTTT. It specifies CASSPSPALTGETFF.

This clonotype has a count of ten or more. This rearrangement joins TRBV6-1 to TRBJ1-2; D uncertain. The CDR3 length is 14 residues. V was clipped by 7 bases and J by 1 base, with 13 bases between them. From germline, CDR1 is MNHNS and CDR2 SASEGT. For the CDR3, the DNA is TGTGCCAGCATCCCGACACTGATTAACTATGGCTACACCTTC. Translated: CASIPTLINYGYTF.

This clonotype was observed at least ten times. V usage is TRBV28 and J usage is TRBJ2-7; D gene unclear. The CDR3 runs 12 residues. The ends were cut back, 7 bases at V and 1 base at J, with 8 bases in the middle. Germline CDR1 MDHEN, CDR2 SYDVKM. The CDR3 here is CASTRESYEQYF. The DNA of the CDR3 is TGTGCCAGCACTAGGGAATCCTACGAGCAGTACTTC.

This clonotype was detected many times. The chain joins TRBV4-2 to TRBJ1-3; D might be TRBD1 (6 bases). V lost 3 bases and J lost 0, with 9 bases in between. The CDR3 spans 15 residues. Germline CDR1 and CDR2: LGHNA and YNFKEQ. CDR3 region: CASSQADSSGNTIYF. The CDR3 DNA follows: TGTGCCAGCAGCCAGGCGGACAGCTCTGGAAACACCATATATTTT.